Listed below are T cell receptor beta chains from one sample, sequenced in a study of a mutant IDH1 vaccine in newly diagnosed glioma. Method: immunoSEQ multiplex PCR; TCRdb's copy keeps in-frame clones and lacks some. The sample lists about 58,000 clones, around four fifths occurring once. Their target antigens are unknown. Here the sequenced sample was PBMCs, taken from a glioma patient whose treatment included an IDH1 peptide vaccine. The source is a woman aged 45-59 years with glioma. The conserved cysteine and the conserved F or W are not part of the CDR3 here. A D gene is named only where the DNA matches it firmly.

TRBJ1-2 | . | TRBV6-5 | ASSYSPANYGYT
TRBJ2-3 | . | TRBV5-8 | ASSLWGATDTQY
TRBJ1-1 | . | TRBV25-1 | ASSSPHGTSNTEAF
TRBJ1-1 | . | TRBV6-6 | ASRRTGTTTEAF
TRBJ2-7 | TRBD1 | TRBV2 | ASRTGHSYEQY
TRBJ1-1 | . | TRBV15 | ATRINGQKAF
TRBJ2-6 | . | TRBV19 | ASSTRALSGANVLT
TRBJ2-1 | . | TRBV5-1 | ASSLVFQRGSDNEQF
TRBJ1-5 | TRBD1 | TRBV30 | AWSFGQGISNQSQH
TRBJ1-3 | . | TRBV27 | TTSNGFSGNTIY
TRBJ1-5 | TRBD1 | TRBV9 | ASSATGGYQPQH
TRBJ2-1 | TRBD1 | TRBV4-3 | ASSHMAGTGSNEQF
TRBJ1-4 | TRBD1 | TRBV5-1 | ASSLQQGGSEKLF
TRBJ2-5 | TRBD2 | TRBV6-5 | ASSYGLAGGETQY
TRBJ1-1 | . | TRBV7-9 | ASSPRTEAF
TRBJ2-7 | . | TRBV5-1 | ASSLEPGYEQY
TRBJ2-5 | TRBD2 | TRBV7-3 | ASSLSLAGGETQY
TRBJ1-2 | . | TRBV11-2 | ASSLDRQGRNYGYT
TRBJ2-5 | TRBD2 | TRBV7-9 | ASDRGGETQY
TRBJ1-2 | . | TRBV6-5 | ASIPPGGGAGYT
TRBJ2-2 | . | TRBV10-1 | ASSELGGSNTGELF
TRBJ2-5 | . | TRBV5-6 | ASSLGQPFETQY
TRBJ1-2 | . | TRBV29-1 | SVEDKGATYYGYT
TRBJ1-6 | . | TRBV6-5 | ASSYGRENSPLH
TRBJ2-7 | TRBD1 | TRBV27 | ASSGTGGLSYEQY
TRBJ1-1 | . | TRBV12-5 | ASGLAEPGRWAF